This TCR beta chain is from a study of cytomegalovirus exposure and HLA in healthy donors. Nominal health characterized the donors when sampled, though unrecorded immune exposures were likely. PCR employed 60 Vbeta and 13 Jbeta primers. Measured with immunoSEQ multiplex PCR; TCRdb has only the in-frame clones, and not every one. The sample lists about 180,000 clones; around 80% were seen once. Germline trimming cut 2 bases from V and 6 bases from J; bases unmatched to any gene: 0. In germline, CDR1 is MNHEY, CDR2 SVGAGI. CDR3 length: 14 residues. To note about this clone: Other nucleotide sequences from this sample produce the same CDR3.

This receptor was obtained from a young woman in good health and CMV-seronegative. The sequenced sample consisted of PBMCs. V gene TRBV6-5 combines with J gene TRBJ1-6; TRBD1 aligns across 8 bases. In DNA, the CDR3 is TGTGCCAGCAGTTACGGACAGGGTAATTCACCCCTCCACTTT. This codes for CASSYGQGNSPLHF.